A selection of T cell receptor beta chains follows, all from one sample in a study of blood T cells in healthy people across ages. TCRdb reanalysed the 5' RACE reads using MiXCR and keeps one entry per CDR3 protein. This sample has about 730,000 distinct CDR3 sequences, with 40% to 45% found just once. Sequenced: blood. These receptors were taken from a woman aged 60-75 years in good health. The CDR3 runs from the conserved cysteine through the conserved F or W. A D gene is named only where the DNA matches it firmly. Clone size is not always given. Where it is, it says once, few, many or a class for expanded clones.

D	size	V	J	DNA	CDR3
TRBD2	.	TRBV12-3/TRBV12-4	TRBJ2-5	TGTGCCAGCAGTATCCGGACTAGCGGGTTGAGAAAGAAGGAGACCCAGTACTTC	CASSIRTSGLRKKETQYF
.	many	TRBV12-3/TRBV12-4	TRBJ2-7	TGTGCCAGCAGACCTCCAGTCCTAATTGCCGAGCAGTACTTC	CASRPPVLIAEQYF
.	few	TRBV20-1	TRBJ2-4	TGCAGTGCTAGCACAGGAGCAGCCAAAAACATTCAGTACTTC	CSASTGAAKNIQYF
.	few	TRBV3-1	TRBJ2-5	TGTGCCAGCAGCCAAGAAGGGGGGGGCGGTGAGCAGTACTTC	CASSQEGGGGEQYF
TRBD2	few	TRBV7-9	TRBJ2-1	TGTGCCAGCAGTTTAACTAGCGGGGGGGATTATGAGCAGTTCTTC	CASSLTSGGDYEQFF
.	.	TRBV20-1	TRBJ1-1	TGCAGTGCTAGACTTTCTGGGAACACTGAAGCTTTCTTT	CSARLSGNTEAFF
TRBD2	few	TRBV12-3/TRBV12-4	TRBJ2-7	TGTGCCAGCAGCTTAGGAGGCGGGAGTTCCCACGAGCAGTACTTC	CASSLGGGSSHEQYF
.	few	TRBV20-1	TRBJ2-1	TGCAGTGCGAGACCCATCGATGAGCAGTTCTTC	CSARPIDEQFF
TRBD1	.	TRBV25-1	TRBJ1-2	TGTGCCAGCAGTGAAGATCGGCAGGGGGACTATGGCTACACCTTC	CASSEDRQGDYGYTF
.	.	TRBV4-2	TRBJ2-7	TGTGCCAGCAGCCAAGATAGGGCATCCGGGGCCTACGAGCAGTACTTC	CASSQDRASGAYEQYF
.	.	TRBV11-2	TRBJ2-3	TGTGCCAGCAGCTCCGGGACACTCCTCGCAGATACGCAGTATTTT	CASSSGTLLADTQYF
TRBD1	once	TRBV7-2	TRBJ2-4	TGTGCCAGCAGCTTAGGCGGACAGGGGAACGGGCGAGGTAACATTCAGTACTTC	CASSLGGQGNGRGNIQYF
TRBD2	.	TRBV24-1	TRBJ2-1	TGTGCCACCAGTGATTTGCTCGCGGGACTAGCGGGGTTCAAGCAGTTCTTC	CATSDLLAGLAGFKQFF
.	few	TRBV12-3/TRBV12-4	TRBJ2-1	TGTGCCAGCAGTTTTACTGGTCTAGCGCTTAACAATGAGCAGTTCTTC	CASSFTGLALNNEQFF
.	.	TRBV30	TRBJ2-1	TGTGCCTGGTCGTTTGGCAGGGTGGGTGAGCAGTTCTTC	CAWSFGRVGEQFF
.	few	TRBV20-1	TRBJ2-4	TGCAGTGCCACACTTCGGGGCCCAGACATTCAGTACTTC	CSATLRGPDIQYF
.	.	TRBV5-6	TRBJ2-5	TGTGCCAGCAGCTTCGGGCAGAACTACCAAGAGACCCAGTACTTC	CASSFGQNYQETQYF
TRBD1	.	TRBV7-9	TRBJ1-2	TGTGCCAGCAGCTTAGCGCCGGGACAGGGGTTGGATGGCTACACCTTC	CASSLAPGQGLDGYTF
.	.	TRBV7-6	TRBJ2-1	TGTGCCAGCAGCCCCCGAGGGGGGGGCCTAAATGAGCAGTTCTTC	CASSPRGGGLNEQFF
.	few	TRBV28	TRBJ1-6	TGTGCCAGCAAACGGGGGGGAGTAGGTCAATCACCCCTCCACTTT	CASKRGGVGQSPLHF
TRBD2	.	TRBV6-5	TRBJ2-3	TGTGCCAGCAGTTACTCCAGCGGGGCAGATACGCAGTATTTT	CASSYSSGADTQYF
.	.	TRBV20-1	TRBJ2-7	TGCAGTGCTACTAGGCCCGAATCCGAGCAGTACTTC	CSATRPESEQYF
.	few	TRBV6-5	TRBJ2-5	TGTGCCAGCAGTTACGGGGACAGCGGGAACCAAGAGACCCAGTACTTC	CASSYGDSGNQETQYF
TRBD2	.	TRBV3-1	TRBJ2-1	TGTGCCAGCAGCCAAGTCAGCGGGAGGGATGAGCAGTTCTTC	CASSQVSGRDEQFF
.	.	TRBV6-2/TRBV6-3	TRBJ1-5	TGTGCCAGCAGCTTAAGGGCCGTTAGACGTCAGCCCCAGCATTTT	CASSLRAVRRQPQHF